This TCR beta chain was sequenced in a study of shared clonotypes between healthy human individuals (dated by TCRdb to about 2020). About the investigation overall: A couple of women and a few men aged 18 to 49 years were included in the cohort. Per donor, three plates each were used for CD4 naive and CD4 memory, two for CD8 naive, and one for CD8 memory. To estimate repertoire size and how much clonotypes are shared between individuals, the study performed deep sequencing of blood TCR repertoires from five healthy adults. Different laboratories and diverse techniques were used to prepare libraries and sequence TCR repertoires, to increase sequencing depth and limit assay-specific biases. Between about 0.8 and 8.9 billion PBMCs per donor were obtained by leukapheresis.

TCR CDR3 regions were amplified from genomic DNA by multiplex PCR using the deep immunoSEQ assay. Extracted genomic DNA from each cell subset was distributed evenly across all wells of several immunoSEQ 96-well plates, and each plate was treated as a replicate. Each replicate PCR for sorted subsets received about 220 ng genomic DNA, equal to 30,000 or so T cell genomes. Purified libraries were measured with a Qubit 3.0 fluorometer, size-checked on a Bioanalyzer 2100, and measured again with the KAPA Library Quantification kit. Every immunoSEQ 96-well plate was sequenced on a dedicated single-read 150-cycle Illumina NextSeq 550 flow cell. For the original study's pipeline: Because the immunoSEQ output held only junctional sequences and lacked quality scores, the filtering could not match the filtering applied to full-length reads. Sequences were annotated with PyIR, a Python wrapper for IgBLAST v1.9, and V/J genes and CDR3 were assigned using IMGT germline references. Any read was removed if the V/J assignment was weak (E-value above 1e-6), the CDR3 was missing, or the read contained stop codons, out-of-frame junctions, or ambiguous translated residues. V3J clonotypes were defined as sequences sharing an identical inferred V gene, J gene, and CDR3 amino acid sequence. Percentage overlap between repertoires was computed as shared unique clonotypes divided by the size of the smaller repertoire. RTK rarefaction, the Chao1 estimator, and Recon v2.1 estimates of unobserved clonotypes were used to assess repertoire richness. OLGA was used to compute generation probabilities for all TCRbeta clonotypes that the gDNA method yielded from several donors. TCRdb holds this immuneACCESS table with in-frame rearrangements only. Some clones are missing; in checked studies, unresolved V genes explain under half, and the rest has no known cause. The DNA gave D and trimming, while V, J and clone size come from that table. For this sample there are more than 850,000 clones; about four fifths appear just once. Approximately 0.5% of the sample is taken by the ten largest.

Via the germline V gene (reference sequence), CDR1 is SSHAT and CDR2 FNYEAQ. Trimming at the junction amounts to 5 bases on V and 6 bases on J, and the germline ends lie 13 bases apart. Counted from cysteine to phenylalanine, this CDR3 has 14 amino acids. Of all the DNA, just the CDR3 is kept, 42 bases in frame from base 1. The investigation overall reported the following: Estimated clonotype richness was generally larger for naive than for memory subsets. Compared with non-shared clonotypes, the clonotypes found in all four sorted-subset donors had higher generation probabilities. Because the study included a small number of donors, the genetic and exposure-history diversity represented was limited. When a few donors were compared, the shared fraction of clonotypes was about 5.4% for naive CD4, roughly 3.3% for naive CD8, 2.3% for memory CD4, and roughly 0.43% for memory CD8. Rarefaction of sorted-subset datasets indicated incomplete sequencing despite the large sequencing depth. Based on pairwise subsampling, the degree of clonotype sharing among donors was expected to be affected by sequencing depth. Sampling was limited to blood, and TCR repertoires in tissue likely differ from TCR repertoires in blood.

Remarks on this clone: The antigen it binds to is not known. No much larger clonotype is one base removed from it; base qualities were not supplied.

The donors were healthy, HIV-negative adults with no recently reported acute infections or vaccinations. All donors were Caucasian adults living in Nashville, Tennessee, USA. CD4+ T cells were enriched by magnetic negative selection; naive cells were then positively selected on CD45RA, and the negative fraction formed the memory subset. Blood was obtained by leukapheresis, after which PBMCs were separated by Ficoll-Histopaque density gradient centrifugation and cryopreserved in liquid nitrogen vapor phase. Analytical flow cytometry was used to check the purity and quantity of every magnetically sorted T cell population. Genomic DNA was isolated from every sorted fraction and measured by UV absorbance on a Nanodrop 2000c.

This TCR came from a man between 18 and 29 years old in good health. Some clones in this sample may be carry-over from other donors' samples. Sequencing used memory CD4+ T cells from PBMCs. This sample's cell subset or site label indicates: CD45RA-negative fraction. Recombination linked TRBV7-7 to TRBJ2-2, with an unclear D gene assignment. The CDR3 has the sequence CASSATILAGELFF. The bases are TGTGCCAGCAGCGCCACCATCCTTGCCGGGGAGCTGTTTTTT.